The 10 T cell receptor beta chains below come from one sample, sequenced in a study of shared clonotypes between healthy human individuals. The table came from immunoSEQ multiplex PCR; TCRdb's copy has only in-frame clones and leaves some out. The sample lists around 1.6 million clones; about 98% were seen once. The sequenced sample was naive CD4+ T cells sorted from blood. Indicated subset: CD45RA+ positively selected. The source of these receptors is a man between 25 and 39 years old in good health.

This clone was seen just once. The rearrangement joins TRBV28 to TRBJ2-7; 7 bases line up with TRBD2. V shed 5 bases and J 5 bases; nucleotides not matched to a gene: 9. The germline V gene encodes CDR1 MDHEN and CDR2 SYDVKM. This CDR3 contains 14 residues. CDR3 residues: CASSAAGVYHEQYF. In DNA, the CDR3 is TGTGCCAGCAGTGCTGCGGGAGTCTACCACGAGCAGTACTTC.

V usage is TRBV11-2 and J usage is TRBJ2-2, with 9 bases lining up with TRBD1. The ends lost 5 bases at V and 1 base at J; junction bases unmatched: 8. Per the germline V gene, CDR1 is SGHAT and CDR2 is FQNNGV. The CDR3 contains 17 residues. The DNA of the CDR3 is TGTGCCAGCAGCCGAAGGACAGGGGATATGAACACCGGGGAGCTGTTTTTT. Protein product: CASSRRTGDMNTGELFF. Drawing the rest from reference TRBV11-2 and TRBJ2-2, the complete variable domain is EAGVAQSPRYKIIEKRQSVAFWCNPISGHATLYWYQQILGQGPKLLIQFQNNGVVDDSQLPKDRFSAERLKGVDSTLKIQPAKLEDSAVYLCASSRRTGDMNTGELFFGEGSRLTVL.

This chain joins TRBV7-6 and TRBJ2-7; 11 bases agree with TRBD2. Germline trimming cut 0 bases from V and 6 bases from J; bases unmatched to any gene: 10. CDR3 length equals 17 residues. CDR1 is SGHVS, CDR2 FNYEAQ, per germline. The CDR3 region has the DNA TGTGCCAGCAGCTTAGCAAGGACTAGCGGGTTTCCTACCGAGCAGTACTTC. Encoded protein: CASSLARTSGFPTEQYF.

The V gene is TRBV6-6, the J gene TRBJ2-1; perhaps TRBD2 as D (6 bases). The germline gives CDR1 MNHNY, CDR2 SVGAGI (reference sequence). With 1 base removed from V and 5 bases from J, the gap between germline ends came to 15 bases. The CDR3 has 16 amino acids. In DNA form, the CDR3 reads TGTGCCAGCAGTTACTTTTCGGGAGTCCAGAACAATGAGCAGTTCTTC. Encoded protein: CASSYFSGVQNNEQFF.

The CDR3 reads CASRDIAGGDNEQFF. The CDR3 DNA sequence: TGTGCCAGTAGAGATATAGCGGGAGGAGACAATGAGCAGTTCTTC. This chain joins TRBV19 and TRBJ2-1, with 10 nucleotides matching TRBD2. The CDR3 is made up of 15 amino acids. The trim removed 6 bases at V and 5 bases at J, leaving 7 bases unmatched. Germline loops: CDR1 LNHDA, CDR2 SQIVND (reference sequence).

For this clone: Other DNA sequences in this specimen translate into the identical CDR3. CDR3 loop: CASSVVAGNTEAFF. CDR3 bases: TGTGCCAGCAGCGTAGTGGCGGGGAACACTGAAGCTTTCTTT. The V and J genes are TRBV9 and TRBJ1-1; D is unresolved. The CDR3 contains 14 residues. Per the germline V gene, CDR1 is SGDLS and CDR2 is YYNGEE. V dropped 0 bases and J dropped 1 base, with 7 bases sitting between them. Full variable domain (outside the CDR3, taken from reference TRBV9 and TRBJ1-1): DSGVTQTPKHLITATGQRVTLRCSPRSGDLSVYWYQQSLDQGLQFLIQYYNGEERAKGNILERFSAQQFPDLHSELNLSSLELGDSALYFCASSVVAGNTEAFFGQGTRLTVV.

The V and J genes are TRBV5-5 and TRBJ2-7; tentatively, D is TRBD1 (7 bases). The CDR3 spans 14 residues. Trimming left V 4 bases short and J 0 bases short, with 11 bases between. Germline CDR1 SGHKS, CDR2 YYEKEE (reference sequence). For the CDR3, the DNA is TGTGCCAGCAGCCCCCAGGGGGGCTCCTACGAGCAGTACTTC. This gives the protein CASSPQGGSYEQYF.

This clone has a handful of counts. J is TRBJ1-5 and V is TRBV10-1, with TRBD1 as a possible D gene (6 bases). V was cut by 2 bases and J by 5 bases, with 7 bases left in between. Germline assignment: CDR1 WNHNN and CDR2 SYGVQD (reference sequence). The CDR3 has 13 amino acids. The chain's CDR3 is CASSEAGDQPQHF. For the CDR3, the DNA is TGCGCCAGCAGTGAGGCAGGGGATCAGCCCCAGCATTTT.

This clone has just one count. The rearrangement links TRBV27 to TRBJ2-1; 7 nucleotides match TRBD2. The germline CDR1 and CDR2 sequences are MNHEY and SMNVEV (reference sequence). V was pared by 2 bases and J by 5 bases, with 18 bases of the junction left unmatched. CDR3 length: 19 amino acids. The CDR3 nucleotides read TGTGCCAGCAGTTTACATTTCACCGGGGACTATAAAACGAACAATGAGCAGTTCTTC. Translated: CASSLHFTGDYKTNNEQFF.

The chain employs TRBV11-2 and TRBJ1-4; D ambiguous. Germline V gene lookup returns CDR1 SGHAT and CDR2 FQNNGV. Trimming stripped 5 bases from V and 0 bases from J, with 16 bases between. CDR3 length equals 17 residues. CDR3 region: CASSPRSTVATNEKLFF. The CDR3 nucleotides are TGTGCCAGCAGCCCCCGTTCGACCGTTGCAACTAATGAAAAACTGTTTTTT.